One T cell receptor (beta chain) is described in this entry. It lacks a known antigen. No qualities accompany the bases; no much larger clone lies one base away. Taken from cysteine to phenylalanine, the CDR3 has 15 residues. Only the CDR3 part of the read is kept: 45 bases, read in frame from the first base. The germline V gene encodes CDR1 LGHNA and CDR2 YNFKEQ. The germline ends are 13 bases apart after V is trimmed by 0 bases and J by 8 bases. The data were taken from a study of blood T cell repertoires in COVID-19 (dated by TCRdb to the early 2020s). Some background on the complete study: The collaborator samples originated in the United States, Italy and Spain and spanned the acute and convalescent phases of COVID-19. The material from the prospective study consisted of cDNA or gDNA derived from T cells, B-cell-depleted T cells, or PBMCs. Deeply sampled blood TCRbeta repertoires from subjects exposed to, actively infected with, or recovered from COVID-19 were included in the dataset. The repertoires were released in a freely available public database intended as a resource for research on the immune response to SARS-CoV-2. Samples were obtained from the ongoing ImmuneRACE study (first 160 participants) and from 1,254 subjects provided by 6 global collaborators. Sample metadata almost always included a de-identified subject ID, COVID-19 status, age in years and sex. HLA class I and class II types, where available, came from metadata supplied by the sample provider rather than from assay-based typing.

TCRbeta CDR3 regions were amplified from genomic DNA using the immunoSEQ Assay, a bias-controlled multiplex PCR. Per the source publication's procedure: The number of nucleated cells in each sample was estimated from the amplification of reference gene primers within the assay. To quantify the absolute abundance of each unique TCRbeta CDR3 rearrangement, sequence reads were collapsed and filtered. For each sample, productive Simpson clonality was calculated by taking the square root of Simpson's diversity index across productive rearrangements. TCRdb re-hosts the immuneACCESS table, in-frame sequences only. Its copies lack some clones; in the studies checked, an unresolved V gene accounts for under half of them, and the cause for the rest is not known. D and trimming were read from the DNA, whereas the V and J calls and clone size are those reported in that table. In all, the sample holds 200,000 to 250,000 clones, and 84% of those were seen once. The leading ten clones occupy approximately 20% of the sample.

What the study reported, not specific to this receptor: The amount of clinical and demographic metadata varied by source and participant and was provided uncurated.

Whole blood was collected in K2EDTA tubes by collaborating institutions according to the institutions' own protocols. For TCRbeta analysis, collaborators shipped samples in one of three forms: frozen whole blood, isolated PBMCs, or DNA extracted from either of those sample types. The chain couples TRBV4-2 to TRBJ1-4, with the D gene not confidently named. Sequencing input: peripheral blood. This receptor was taken from a man under 40 with active or convalescent COVID-19. The CDR3 region: CASSQERTLQEKLFF. DNA sequence: TGTGCCAGCAGCCAAGAGCGAACCCTACAGGAAAAACTGTTTTTT.